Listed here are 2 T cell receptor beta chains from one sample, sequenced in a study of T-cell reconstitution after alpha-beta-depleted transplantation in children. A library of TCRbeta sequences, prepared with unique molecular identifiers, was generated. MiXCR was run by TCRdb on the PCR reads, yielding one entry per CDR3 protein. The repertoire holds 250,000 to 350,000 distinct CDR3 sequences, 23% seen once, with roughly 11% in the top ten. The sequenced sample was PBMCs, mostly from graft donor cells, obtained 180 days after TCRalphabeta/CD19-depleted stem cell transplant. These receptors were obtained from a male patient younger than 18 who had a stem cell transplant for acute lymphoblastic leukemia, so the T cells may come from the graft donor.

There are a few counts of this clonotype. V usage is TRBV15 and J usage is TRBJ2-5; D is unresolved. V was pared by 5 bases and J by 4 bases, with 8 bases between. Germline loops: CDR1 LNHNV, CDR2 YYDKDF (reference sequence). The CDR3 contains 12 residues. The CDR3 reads CATSEVPETQYF. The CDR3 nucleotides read TGTGCCACCAGCGAGGTCCCAGAGACCCAGTACTTC.

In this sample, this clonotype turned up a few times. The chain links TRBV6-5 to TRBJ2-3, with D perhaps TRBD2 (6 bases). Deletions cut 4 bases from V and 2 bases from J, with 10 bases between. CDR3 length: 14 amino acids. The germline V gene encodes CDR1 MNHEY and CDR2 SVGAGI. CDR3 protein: CASSSRGITDTQYF. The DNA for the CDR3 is TGTGCCAGCAGTTCTCGGGGGATCACAGATACGCAGTATTTT.